The 18 T cell receptor beta chains below come from one sample, sequenced in a study of cytomegalovirus exposure and HLA in healthy donors. Sequenced by immunoSEQ multiplex PCR; TCRdb stores in-frame clones only, minus some. The table records 110,000 or so clones, around 82% of them present only once. The sequenced material came from PBMCs. The receptors come from a woman under 30 in good health and CMV-seronegative.

The chain employs TRBV14 and TRBJ2-7; maybe TRBD2 (5 bases). Germline-derived CDR1 and CDR2 are SGHDN and FVKESK. The ends were cut back, 2 bases at V and 4 bases at J, with 9 bases in the middle. The CDR3 is 13 amino acids. CDR3 in DNA: TGTGCCAGCAGCCAAAGGACTCTTTACGAGCAGTACTTC. Its translation: CASSQRTLYEQYF.

The gene calls are TRBV19 and TRBJ1-1; D gene unclear. The germline CDR1 and CDR2 sequences are LNHDA and SQIVND (reference sequence). This CDR3 contains 12 residues. V was clipped by 2 bases and J by 7 bases, with 8 bases between them. CDR3 nucleotide sequence: TGTGCCAGTAGTATAACAGCGGATGAAGCTTTCTTT. Translation: CASSITADEAFF. The complete variable domain, with remaining parts taken from reference TRBV19 and TRBJ1-1, reads DGGITQSPKYLFRKEGQNVTLSCEQNLNHDAMYWYRQDPGQGLRLIYYSQIVNDFQKGDIAEGYSVSREKKESFPLTVTSAQKNPTAFYLCASSITADEAFFGQGTRLTVV.

The chain is built from TRBV27 and TRBJ2-1; D might be TRBD2 (7 bases). The germline V gene encodes CDR1 MNHEY and CDR2 SMNVEV (reference sequence). Between the trimmed V and J ends, which lost 6 bases and 3 bases, there was a span of 18 bases. The CDR3 contains 16 residues. The CDR3 nucleotides are TGTGCCAGCAGCCTGGGAGGGGACACCCGCTACAATGAGCAGTTCTTC. Amino acids: CASSLGGDTRYNEQFF.

The chain has TRBV5-6 and TRBJ2-5; TRBD1 matches at 8 bases. CDR3 length: 17 amino acids. V was pared by 0 bases and J by 1 base, with 8 bases of the junction left unmatched. From germline, CDR1 is SGHDT and CDR2 YYEEEE. The CDR3 is CASSLDLDRVGQETQYF. As DNA, the CDR3 is TGTGCCAGCAGCTTGGACTTGGACAGGGTTGGCCAAGAGACCCAGTACTTC.

The V gene is TRBV2, the J gene TRBJ1-1; 8 bases match TRBD1. Losses at the gene ends were 7 bases for V and 1 base for J; bases not matched to a gene: 8. The CDR3 has 15 residues. Germline CDR1 is SNHLY and CDR2 is FYNNEI. CDR3 bases: TGTGCCAGCAATCCGGACAGGGCTAAGAACACTGAAGCTTTCTTT. Protein sequence: CASNPDRAKNTEAFF. Supplemented by reference TRBV2 and TRBJ1-1, the full variable domain reads EPEVTQTPSHQVTQMGQEVILRCVPISNHLYFYWYRQILGQKVEFLVSFYNNEISEKSEIFDDQFSVERPDGSNFTLKIRSTKLEDSAMYFCASNPDRAKNTEAFFGQGTRLTVV.

V usage is TRBV7-8 and J usage is TRBJ1-1, with D hard to call. CDR1 SGHVS and CDR2 FQNEAQ come from the germline V gene. The CDR3 covers 12 residues. The V end was cut by 4 bases, the J end by 4 bases, with 7 bases between. The CDR3 DNA sequence: TGTGCCAGCAGCTCCTCCGGCACTGAAGCTTTCTTT. Translated: CASSSSGTEAFF.

The DNA of the CDR3 is TGCGCCAGCAGCTCGGGGGACAGGGGCAATGGCTACACCTTC. Translation gives CASSSGDRGNGYTF. The chain carries TRBV5-1 and TRBJ1-2; 10 bases align to TRBD1. This CDR3 spans 14 amino acids. CDR1 and CDR2 from the germline V gene are SGHRS and YFSETQ. V lost 3 bases to trimming and J lost 6 bases; unmatched junction nucleotides: 5.

V and J are TRBV6-1 and TRBJ2-5; 7 positions match TRBD2. CDR3 length equals 18 residues. Germline V gene sequence: CDR1 MNHNS, CDR2 SASEGT. The ends lost 0 bases at V and 0 bases at J; junction bases unmatched: 10. Here the CDR3 DNA reads TGTGCCAGCAGTGAAGCGTTGCGGGGGACCCCGTACCAAGAGACCCAGTACTTC. It is translated as CASSEALRGTPYQETQYF.

The V gene is TRBV27, the J gene TRBJ1-6; D gene ambiguous. The germline V gene has CDR1 MNHEY and CDR2 SMNVEV (reference sequence). This CDR3 has 12 residues. Deletions cut 3 bases from V and 12 bases from J, with 9 bases between. CDR3 sequence (DNA): TGTGCCAGCAGTTTTGCGGGCGGACCCCTCCACTTT. Its translation: CASSFAGGPLHF.

The chain links TRBV10-2 to TRBJ1-6; D gene unclear. This CDR3 has 17 amino acids. V lost 2 bases and J lost 0, with 11 bases in between. In germline, CDR1 is WSHSY, CDR2 SAAADI. The CDR3 sequence is CASSEVDWSSYNSPLHF. CDR3 nucleotide sequence: TGCGCCAGCAGTGAGGTGGACTGGAGCTCCTATAATTCACCCCTCCACTTT.

The chain recombines TRBV5-4 with TRBJ2-7; 7 positions agree with TRBD2. Unmatched junction bases numbered 7, after V lost 0 bases and J lost 4 bases. CDR1 is SGHNT, CDR2 YYREEE, per germline (reference sequence). There are 15 residues in the CDR3. The CDR3 DNA reads TGTGCCAGCAGCTTGGGTCGGATGGGGGGGTACGAGCAGTACTTC. This gives the protein CASSLGRMGGYEQYF.

This clone was observed once. This chain joins TRBV12-5 and TRBJ1-1; possible D gene TRBD1, 5 bases. Germline V CDR1 and CDR2: LGHNT, FRNRAP. The CDR3 covers 12 residues. V dropped 6 bases and J dropped 8 bases, with 13 bases sitting between them. Written as DNA, the CDR3 is TGTGCTAGTGGACCAGGGAATTTGGAAGCTTTCTTT. The encoded protein is CASGPGNLEAFF.

The gene calls are TRBV5-4 and TRBJ1-1; no reliable D call. CDR1 and CDR2 (germline): SGHNT, YYREEE (reference sequence). The CDR3 consists of 13 residues. The germline V and J ends were trimmed by 4 bases and 3 bases, with 10 bases remaining between them. The CDR3 protein is CASSRLPDTEAFF. CDR3 coding DNA: TGTGCCAGCAGCCGTTTACCGGACACTGAAGCTTTCTTT.

The V gene is TRBV2, the J gene TRBJ2-1, with 9 positions matching TRBD1. This CDR3 is built from 18 residues. J gave up 7 bases and V 5 bases, and 18 bases lay outside the gene matches. Per germline, CDR1 SNHLY and CDR2 FYNNEI. The CDR3 loop reads CASSLPGQGIQPFNEQFF. CDR3 bases: TGTGCCAGCAGTCTACCGGGACAGGGAATTCAGCCCTTTAATGAGCAGTTCTTC.

The chain joins TRBV4-1 to TRBJ2-7; D gene uncertain. The CDR3 covers 14 residues. Deletions cut 1 base from V and 2 bases from J, with 9 bases between. CDR1 is MGHRA, CDR2 YSYEKL, per germline. The CDR3 spells CASSQVASTYEQYF. CDR3 nucleotide sequence: TGCGCCAGCAGCCAAGTCGCCAGTACCTACGAGCAGTACTTC.

About this clone: Germline and junction disagree at one end, which may indicate a read error. J is TRBJ2-1 and V is TRBV18; 9 nucleotides match TRBD2. This CDR3 contains 17 residues. Per the germline V gene, CDR1 is KGHSH and CDR2 is LQKENI. CDR3 amino acids: CASSPPIAGASNNEQFF. The DNA of the CDR3 is TGTGCCAGCTCACCACCAATAGCGGGGGCCTCCAACAATGAGCAGTTCTTC. Full variable domain (missing parts from reference TRBV18 and TRBJ2-1): NAGVMQNPRHLVRRRGQEARLRCSPMKGHSHVYWYRQLPEEGLKFMVYLQKENIIDESGMPKERFSAEFPKEGPSILRIQQVVRGDSAAYFCASSPPIAGASNNEQFFGPGTRLTVL.

The V call is TRBV6-1, the J call TRBJ2-7; tentatively, D is TRBD2 (7 bases). Trimming left V 1 base short and J 2 bases short, with 12 bases between. Germline V CDR1 and CDR2: MNHNS, SASEGT. The CDR3 runs to 15 residues. The CDR3 DNA reads TGTGCCAGCAGTGAAGAAGGGGGGGGAACCTACGAGCAGTACTTC. It is translated as CASSEEGGGTYEQYF.

V gene TRBV19 combines with J gene TRBJ1-2; 9 nucleotides line up with TRBD1. The germline gives CDR1 LNHDA, CDR2 SQIVND (reference sequence). V lost 6 bases and J lost 3; bases outside the gene matches: 8. This CDR3 is 15 amino acids long. Written as DNA, the CDR3 is TGTGCCAGTAGGGAGGGGGGACAGGGACACTATGGCTACACCTTC. The encoded protein is CASREGGQGHYGYTF.